This entry lists 30 T cell receptor beta chains sequenced from one sample in a study of T cell responses to AZD1222 COVID-19 vaccine. Using immunoSEQ multiplex PCR, the repertoire was profiled, and TCRdb retains in-frame clones only, with some absent. Of under 45,000 clones in the sample, 88% are singletons; the top ten hold 20% to 30%. The sample consisted of peripheral blood, taken 28 days after the second dose of the MenACWY control vaccine. The receptor set was obtained from an adult who received the MenACWY meningococcal vaccine as a control.

The V and J genes are TRBV27 and TRBJ2-3, with 7 bases lining up with TRBD1. The CDR3 consists of 16 residues. The germline V gene encodes CDR1 MNHEY and CDR2 SMNVEV (reference sequence). V lost 6 bases to trimming and J lost 0 bases; unmatched junction nucleotides: 9. CDR3 region: CASRRTGLPSTDTQYF. Written as DNA, the CDR3 is TGTGCCAGCAGACGGACAGGACTCCCAAGCACAGATACGCAGTATTTT.

The count of this clone is one. The V call is TRBV14, the J call TRBJ2-7, with D possibly TRBD1 on 5 matching bases. Trimming cost V 1 base and J 6 bases, with 22 bases left between them. The CDR3 is made up of 17 amino acids. CDR1 and CDR2 (germline): SGHDN, FVKESK. Here the CDR3 reads CASSQVIVSVGDREQYF. Here the CDR3 DNA reads TGTGCCAGCAGCCAAGTAATCGTTTCTGTAGGGGATCGCGAGCAGTACTTC.

The count of this clone is one. The chain is built from TRBV6-5 and TRBJ1-3; D call uncertain. This CDR3 region has 13 residues. The germline V gene encodes CDR1 MNHEY and CDR2 SVGAGI. Trimming took off 6 bases at V and 3 bases at J, with 9 bases between the two ends. CDR3 nucleotide sequence: TGTGCCAGCAGCGGGATTATTGGAAACACCATATATTTT. Translation gives CASSGIIGNTIYF.

The rearrangement uses TRBV4-1 and TRBJ2-5; TRBD1 aligns across 9 bases. Germline V gives CDR1 MGHRA, CDR2 YSYEKL. Losses at the gene ends were 4 bases for V and 1 base for J; bases not matched to a gene: 13. The CDR3 loop spans 18 amino acids. CDR3 sequence reads: CASSPTQGARAIQETQYF. CDR3 nucleotide sequence: TGCGCCAGCAGCCCAACACAGGGGGCACGGGCCATCCAAGAGACCCAGTACTTC.

The DNA for the CDR3 is TGTGCCAGCAGTTTTAGCACAGATACGCAGTATTTT. This translates into CASSFSTDTQYF. This rearrangement joins TRBV12-3 or TRBV12-4 to TRBJ2-3; D unclear. The V gene lost 3 bases and the J gene lost 0 bases, with 1 base spanning the gap. This CDR3 spans 12 amino acids.

V is TRBV27 and J is TRBJ2-1, with D hard to call. V was clipped by 7 bases and J by 10 bases, with 11 bases between them. The CDR3 totals 11 residues. Germline-derived CDR1 and CDR2 are MNHEY and SMNVEV (reference sequence). CDR3 amino acids: CASKGMLEQFF. The CDR3 DNA reads TGTGCCAGCAAGGGAATGTTGGAGCAGTTCTTC.

The rearrangement links TRBV25-1 to TRBJ1-5; no definite D call. V lost 3 bases to trimming and J lost 7 bases, with 7 bases between them. Looked up from germline, CDR1 is MGHDK and CDR2 is SYGVNS. This CDR3 has 12 amino acids. The CDR3 reads CASSDGRQPQHF. CDR3 DNA: TGTGCCAGCAGTGATGGGAGACAGCCCCAGCATTTT.

The rearrangement links TRBV18 to TRBJ1-3; possible D gene TRBD1, 5 bases. The CDR3 has 15 amino acids. Germline V gene data show CDR1 as KGHSH and CDR2 as LQKENI. The V and J ends lost 2 bases and 7 bases respectively, with 15 bases between them. The CDR3 coding sequence is TGTGCCAGCTCACCAACCAGGGAAGTCAGGAACACCATATATTTT. Protein sequence: CASSPTREVRNTIYF.

The rearrangement uses TRBV5-4 and TRBJ2-1; D not certain. From germline, CDR1 is SGHNT and CDR2 YYREEE (reference sequence). Deletions cut 4 bases from V and 7 bases from J, with 18 bases between. CDR3 length: 15 residues. The CDR3 region is CASSAIGRPLNEQFF. CDR3 sequence (DNA): TGTGCCAGCAGCGCAATCGGTAGACCTTTGAATGAGCAGTTCTTC. The full variable domain, its missing parts supplied by reference TRBV5-4 and TRBJ2-1, is ETGVTQSPTHLIKTRGQQVTLRCSSQSGHNTVSWYQQALGQGPQFIFQYYREEENGRGNFPPRFSGLQFPNYSSELNVNALELDDSALYLCASSAIGRPLNEQFFGPGTRLTVL.

V usage is TRBV2 and J usage is TRBJ2-1, with D possibly TRBD2 on 6 matching bases. Germline loops: CDR1 SNHLY, CDR2 FYNNEI. This CDR3 comprises 11 residues. V was trimmed by 2 bases and J by 15 bases, leaving 11 bases between them. CDR3 loop: CASSESGERFF. The CDR3 nucleotides read TGTGCCAGCAGTGAATCGGGGGAACGGTTCTTC.

The table lists this clone with a few counts. The rearrangement uses TRBV5-4 and TRBJ1-2; D perhaps matches TRBD1 (6 bases). The V gene lost 4 bases and the J gene lost 4 bases, with 20 bases spanning the gap. The germline gives CDR1 SGHNT, CDR2 YYREEE (reference sequence). This CDR3 spans 16 amino acids. CDR3: CASSEEGGRDIYGYTF. DNA for the CDR3: TGTGCCAGCAGCGAGGAAGGGGGGCGAGATATCTATGGCTACACCTTC.

CDR3 sequence: CASSFGTGHSPLHF. The CDR3 coding sequence is TGTGCCAGCAGCTTCGGGACAGGACATTCACCCCTCCACTTT. The chain employs TRBV13 and TRBJ1-6; TRBD1 matches 8 bases. V was clipped by 3 bases and J by 8 bases; unmatched bases: 3. The CDR3 has 14 amino acids. In germline, CDR1 is PRHDT, CDR2 FYEKMQ (reference sequence).

V gene TRBV28 combines with J gene TRBJ2-1, with a weak D call TRBD1 (6 bases). Germline-derived CDR1 and CDR2 are MDHEN and SYDVKM. The CDR3 has 14 amino acids. V lost 3 bases, J lost 5 bases, and 11 bases lay in between. The CDR3 region has the DNA TGTGCCAGCAGTTTTACAGGGCTGAACAATGAGCAGTTCTTC. Its translation: CASSFTGLNNEQFF.

The chain carries TRBV7-6 and TRBJ2-2, with D unclear. V lost 0 bases, J lost 4 bases, and 9 bases lay in between. Germline assignment: CDR1 SGHVS and CDR2 FNYEAQ. The CDR3 length is 15 residues. CDR3: CASSLAARVTGELFF. The CDR3 DNA is TGTGCCAGCAGCTTAGCGGCCCGCGTCACCGGGGAGCTGTTTTTT. The variable domain in full, with the rest retrieved from reference TRBV7-6 and TRBJ2-2, is GAGVSQSPRYKVTKRGQDVALRCDPISGHVSLYWYRQALGQGPEFLTYFNYEAQQDKSGLPNDRFSAERPEGSISTLTIQRTEQRDSAMYRCASSLAARVTGELFFGEGSRLTVL.

The rearrangement uses TRBV4-1 and TRBJ1-1, with D unclear. Between the trimmed V and J ends, which lost 1 base and 4 bases, there was a span of 13 bases. CDR1 and CDR2 (germline): MGHRA, YSYEKL. CDR3 length: 15 residues. The CDR3 nucleotides read TGCGCCAGCAGCCAAGTAGTGCCCCGGGGCACTGAAGCTTTCTTT. Protein: CASSQVVPRGTEAFF.

This clone was counted a single time. The chain recombines TRBV27 with TRBJ2-7; D may be TRBD1 (5 bases). Per the germline V gene, CDR1 is MNHEY and CDR2 is SMNVEV (reference sequence). V was cut by 6 bases and J by 5 bases, with 14 bases left in between. The CDR3 loop spans 13 amino acids. The CDR3 region has the DNA TGTGCCAGCAGCGGTCCAGGGTTCCACGAGCAGTACTTC. Its protein product is CASSGPGFHEQYF.

The chain links TRBV5-1 to TRBJ2-1; 16 bases line up with TRBD2. V was clipped by 3 bases and J by 6 bases; unmatched bases: 6. Germline V CDR1 and CDR2: SGHRS, YFSETQ. This CDR3 contains 17 residues. The CDR3 protein is CASSSGTSGRALNEQFF. The CDR3 region has the DNA TGCGCCAGCAGCTCCGGGACTAGCGGGAGGGCCCTCAATGAGCAGTTCTTC.

This chain uses TRBV9 with TRBJ2-5, with D perhaps TRBD1 (7 bases). CDR1 SGDLS and CDR2 YYNGEE come from the germline V gene. V gave up 3 bases and J gave up 1 base, with 13 bases separating them. The CDR3 is 15 amino acids. The CDR3 nucleotides read TGTGCCAGCAGCGCCCACAGGGGAGGCCAAGAGACCCAGTACTTC. Translating gives CASSAHRGGQETQYF.

Here the CDR3 reads CASSGGLAGVQYF. The CDR3 DNA reads TGTGCCAGCAGCGGGGGACTAGCGGGAGTGCAGTACTTC. This chain uses TRBV11-2 with TRBJ2-7; 14 bases map to TRBD2. Germline CDR1 SGHAT, CDR2 FQNNGV. The CDR3 contains 13 residues. Losses at the gene ends were 5 bases for V and 9 bases for J; bases not matched to a gene: 3.

The chain employs TRBV6-5 and TRBJ2-2; the D is unclear. The CDR3 is 14 residues long. CDR1 and CDR2 from the germline V gene are MNHEY and SVGAGI. Trimming cost V 6 bases and J 4 bases, with 12 bases left between them. CDR3 sequence: CASRLLSLTGELFF. CDR3 DNA: TGTGCCAGCAGACTCCTCTCGCTCACCGGGGAGCTGTTTTTT.

This chain connects TRBV20-1 to TRBJ2-2, with D tentatively TRBD2 (5 bases). CDR3 length equals 16 residues. V gave up 3 bases and J gave up 0 bases, with 14 bases separating them. The germline V gene encodes CDR1 DFQATT and CDR2 SNEGSKA (reference sequence). CDR3 sequence: CSASDKGAANTGELFF. DNA of the CDR3: TGCAGTGCTAGTGACAAGGGAGCTGCGAACACCGGGGAGCTGTTTTTT.

J is TRBJ2-1 and V is TRBV6-5; a weak D match, TRBD2 (5 bases). From germline, CDR1 is MNHEY and CDR2 SVGAGI. The CDR3 is 15 amino acids. Trimming took 7 bases from V and 4 from J, leaving 17 bases between them. CDR3 sequence (DNA): TGTGCCAGCAAATACCGGGAATCGGCTTACAATGAGCAGTTCTTC. The encoded protein is CASKYRESAYNEQFF.

The chain joins TRBV2 to TRBJ1-1, with 8 bases fitting TRBD1. J gave up 0 bases and V 6 bases, and 12 bases lay outside the gene matches. There are 17 residues in the CDR3. In germline, CDR1 is SNHLY, CDR2 FYNNEI. In DNA form, the CDR3 reads TGTGCCAGCAGGGGACCGGGACAGGTAATGATGAACACTGAAGCTTTCTTT. Its protein is CASRGPGQVMMNTEAFF.

The rearrangement uses TRBV5-6 and TRBJ1-5; D is perhaps TRBD1 (6 bases). Per the germline V gene, CDR1 is SGHDT and CDR2 is YYEEEE. The CDR3 is made up of 13 amino acids. The germline V and J ends were trimmed by 4 bases and 1 base, with 6 bases remaining between them. CDR3 DNA sequence: TGTGCCAGCAGCACAGGGAGCAATCAGCCCCAGCATTTT. Translated, it gives CASSTGSNQPQHF. Full variable domain (missing parts from reference TRBV5-6 and TRBJ1-5): DAGVTQSPTHLIKTRGQQVTLRCSPKSGHDTVSWYQQALGQGPQFIFQYYEEEERQRGNFPDRFSGHQFPNYSSELNVNALLLGDSALYLCASSTGSNQPQHFGDGTRLSIL.

The chain employs TRBV6-5 and TRBJ2-2; D unclear. V lost 4 bases to trimming and J lost 4 bases, with 10 bases between them. The CDR3 runs to 14 residues. The V gene's germline CDR1 is MNHEY and CDR2 SVGAGI. In nucleotides, the CDR3 is TGTGCCAGCAGTTTGGGCAGCACCACCGGGGAGCTGTTTTTT. It translates to CASSLGSTTGELFF.

The V and J genes are TRBV28 and TRBJ2-1; TRBD2 aligns across 9 bases. Germline CDR1 MDHEN, CDR2 SYDVKM. This CDR3 is built from 17 residues. J lost 5 bases, V lost 1 base, and 9 bases had no gene match. The CDR3 loop is CASSLSPRLADHNEQFF. The CDR3 region has the DNA TGTGCCAGCAGTTTATCCCCCCGACTAGCGGACCACAATGAGCAGTTCTTC.

CDR3 in amino acids: CASSGQRIRTDTQYF. The CDR3 DNA reads as TGTGCCAGCAGCGGGCAGCGGATCCGCACAGATACGCAGTATTTT. The rearrangement uses TRBV7-9 and TRBJ2-3, with D maybe TRBD2 (5 bases). CDR1 SEHNR and CDR2 FQNEAQ come from the germline V gene (reference sequence). V lost 5 bases, J lost 1 base, and 13 bases lay in between. This CDR3 has 15 amino acids.

There are a few counts of this clone. The J gene is TRBJ2-3, the V gene TRBV5-1; 8 bases are a match to TRBD2. J was trimmed by 4 bases and V by 4 bases; bases with no gene match: 20. The CDR3 has 19 amino acids. Germline V gene sequence: CDR1 SGHRS, CDR2 YFSETQ. This CDR3 reads CASSPQFTLKRESADTQYF. The CDR3 bases are TGCGCCAGCAGCCCCCAGTTTACTCTTAAGCGGGAGTCCGCAGATACGCAGTATTTT.

The chain has TRBV5-5 and TRBJ2-7, with TRBD1 matching over 7 bases. CDR3 length: 17 amino acids. The germline V gene has CDR1 SGHKS and CDR2 YYEKEE (reference sequence). Germline trimming cut 4 bases from V and 2 bases from J; bases unmatched to any gene: 15. In DNA, the CDR3 is TGTGCCAGCAGCCCGGGCTTGGACAGGACGACCACCTACGAGCAGTACTTC. Encoded protein: CASSPGLDRTTTYEQYF.

This clone has only one observation. The chain joins TRBV19 to TRBJ2-7; D gene uncertain. CDR1 and CDR2 from the germline V gene are LNHDA and SQIVND (reference sequence). Trimming left V 3 bases short and J 4 bases short, with 13 bases between. The CDR3 runs to 14 residues. CDR3 in DNA: TGTGCCAGTAGTATCCGCAACAGCGATTACGAGCAGTACTTC. As protein: CASSIRNSDYEQYF.